What follows is one T cell receptor beta chain and its context. Its antigen specificity is not known. No much larger clone exists at a distance of one base, and base qualities are not known. The donors were healthy, HIV-negative adults who had no recently reported acute infections or vaccinations. Every donor was a Caucasian adult residing in Nashville, Tennessee, USA. Magnetic negative selection was used to enrich CD4+ T cells, after which naive cells were positively selected on CD45RA and the negative fraction became the memory subset. Blood was obtained by leukapheresis, after which PBMCs were separated by Ficoll-Histopaque density gradient centrifugation and cryopreserved in liquid nitrogen vapor phase. Analytical flow cytometry was used to check the purity and quantity of every magnetically sorted T cell population. Genomic DNA was isolated from every sorted fraction and measured by UV absorbance on a Nanodrop 2000c.

The record originates from a study of shared clonotypes between healthy human individuals (dated by TCRdb to 2020 to 2021). Turning to the overall study: The cohort comprised a couple of women and three men aged 18 to 49 years. Libraries were prepared and TCR repertoires were sequenced by different laboratories using diverse techniques, in order to increase sequencing depth and limit assay-specific biases. For each donor, three plates each were used for CD4 naive and CD4 memory, two plates were used for CD8 naive, and one plate was used for CD8 memory. Per donor, leukapheresis produced somewhere between about 0.8 and 9 billion PBMCs. Blood TCR repertoires of roughly 5 healthy adults were deeply sequenced to estimate repertoire size and the extent of clonotype sharing between individuals.

Summary of the overall study and its limitations: Pairwise subsampling indicated that sequencing depth was expected to affect the degree of clonotype sharing among donors. Because the study included a small number of donors, the genetic and exposure-history diversity represented was limited. Across four donors, around 5% of naive CD4, 3.5% of naive CD8, approximately 2.5% of memory CD4, and approximately 0.4% of memory CD8 clonotypes were shared. Only blood was sampled, and tissue TCR repertoires likely differ from those in blood. Naive subsets generally had larger estimated clonotype richness than memory subsets. Clonotypes shared by all four sorted-subset donors showed higher generation probabilities than non-shared clonotypes. Incomplete sequencing was indicated by rarefaction of sorted-subset datasets, despite the large sequencing depth.

Using the deep immunoSEQ assay, multiplex PCR amplified TCR CDR3 regions from genomic DNA. Extracted genomic DNA from each cell subset was distributed evenly across all wells of several immunoSEQ 96-well plates, and each plate was treated as a replicate. Each replicate PCR for sorted subsets received around 210 ng genomic DNA, equal to tens of thousands of T cell genomes. Purified libraries were quantified with a Qubit 3.0 fluorometer, sized on a Bioanalyzer 2100, and re-quantified with the KAPA Library Quantification kit. A separate single-read 150-cycle Illumina NextSeq 550 flow cell was used to sequence each immunoSEQ 96-well plate. In the source study's methods: Because only junctional sequences without quality scores were contained in the immunoSEQ output, filtering matching that applied to full-length reads could not be performed. To assign V/J genes and CDR3, sequences were annotated using PyIR, a Python wrapper for IgBLAST v1.9, with IMGT germline references. Reads were filtered out if the reads had weak V/J assignments (E-value above 1e-6), no CDR3, stop codons, out-of-frame junctions, or ambiguous translated residues. A V3J clonotype was defined by an identical inferred V gene, J gene, and CDR3 amino acid sequence. Percentage overlap between repertoires was calculated by dividing the number of shared unique clonotypes by the size of the smaller repertoire. RTK rarefaction, the Chao1 estimator, and Recon v2.1 estimates of unobserved clonotypes were used to assess repertoire richness. For all TCRbeta clonotypes obtained by the gDNA method from four donors, generation probabilities were computed with OLGA. Not all clones reach the TCRdb copy of this immuneACCESS table, which keeps in-frame sequences only. Checked studies attribute under half of the gap to unresolved V genes and leave the rest unexplained. V and J calls and clone size are given by that table; D and trimming were obtained from the DNA. Across this sample there are more than 2,000,000 clones, with approximately 95% seen only once. Jointly, the top ten make up under 0.45% of the sample.

Sample: naive CD4+ T cells from PBMCs. Explained via the paper, the cell subset or site label denotes: CD45RA+ positively selected. The origin of this receptor is a man younger than 30 in good health. Some clones in this sample may be carry-over from other donors' samples.

The nucleotide sequence is given as TGTGCCTGGAGTGCGGTAGTCCGAGACATTCAGTACTTC. This is translated as CAWSAVVRDIQYF. The rearrangement combines TRBV30 with TRBJ2-4, with the D gene not clear enough to name. Including the terminal cysteine and phenylalanine, the CDR3 comprises 13 residues. The read is trimmed to its CDR3 DNA, 39 bases read in frame from base 1. V and J lose 1 base and 8 bases, and a span of 12 bases separates them. The germline V gene (reference sequence) provides CDR1 GTSNPN and CDR2 SVGIG.